This paragraph reports one T cell receptor (beta chain). This CDR3 has 15 residues. Trimming cost V 3 bases and J 4 bases, with 12 bases left between them. From germline, CDR1 is MDHEN and CDR2 SYDVKM. The data were obtained in a study of shared clonotypes between healthy human individuals. On the study more broadly: A couple of women and a few men aged 18 to 49 served as donors.

Unsorted PBMC replicate PCRs drew on 250 to 300 ng DNA, representing around 30,000 T cell genomes. Sequencing of unsorted PBMC DNA was carried out using ten immunoSEQ deep assay plates. Profiled with immunoSEQ multiplex PCR; TCRdb holds only in-frame clones, not every one. The repertoire holds some 500,000 clones, with approximately 80% as singletons. This chain links TRBV28 with TRBJ1-4; D not resolved. The sample taken for sequencing was PBMCs. This receptor was identified in a woman aged 40 to 49 in good health. Some clones in this sample may be carry-over from other donors' samples. For the CDR3, the DNA is TGTGCCAGCAGTTTCAATCTTCGGGATAATGAAAAACTGTTTTTT. Translation gives CASSFNLRDNEKLFF.